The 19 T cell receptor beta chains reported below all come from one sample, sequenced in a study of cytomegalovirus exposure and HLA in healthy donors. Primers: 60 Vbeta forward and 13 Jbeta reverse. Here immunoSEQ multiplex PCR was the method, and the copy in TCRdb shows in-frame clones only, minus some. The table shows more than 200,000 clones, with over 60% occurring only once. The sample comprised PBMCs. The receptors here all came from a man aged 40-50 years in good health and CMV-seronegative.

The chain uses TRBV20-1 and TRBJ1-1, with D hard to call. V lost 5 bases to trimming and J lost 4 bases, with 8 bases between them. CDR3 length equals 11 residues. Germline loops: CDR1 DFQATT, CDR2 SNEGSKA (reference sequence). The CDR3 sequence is CSAPFGTEAFF. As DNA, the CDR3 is TGCAGTGCTCCCTTCGGCACTGAAGCTTTCTTT.

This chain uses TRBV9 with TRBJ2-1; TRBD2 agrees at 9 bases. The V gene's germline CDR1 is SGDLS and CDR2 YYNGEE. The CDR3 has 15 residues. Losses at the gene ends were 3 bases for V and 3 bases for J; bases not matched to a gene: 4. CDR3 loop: CASSETSGVYNEQFF. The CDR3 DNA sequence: TGTGCCAGCAGCGAGACTAGCGGAGTCTACAATGAGCAGTTCTTC. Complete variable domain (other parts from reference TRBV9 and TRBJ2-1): DSGVTQTPKHLITATGQRVTLRCSPRSGDLSVYWYQQSLDQGLQFLIQYYNGEERAKGNILERFSAQQFPDLHSELNLSSLELGDSALYFCASSETSGVYNEQFFGPGTRLTVL.

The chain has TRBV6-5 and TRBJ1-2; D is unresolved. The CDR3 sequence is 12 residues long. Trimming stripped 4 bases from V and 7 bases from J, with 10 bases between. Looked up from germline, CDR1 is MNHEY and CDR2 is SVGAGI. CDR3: CASSSRPGGYTF. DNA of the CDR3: TGTGCCAGCAGTTCCCGTCCAGGTGGCTACACCTTC.

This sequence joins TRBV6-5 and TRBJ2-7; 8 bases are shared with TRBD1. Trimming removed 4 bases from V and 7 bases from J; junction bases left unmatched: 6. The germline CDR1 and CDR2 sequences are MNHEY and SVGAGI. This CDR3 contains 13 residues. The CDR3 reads CASSFGQGWEQYF. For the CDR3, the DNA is TGTGCCAGCAGTTTTGGACAGGGATGGGAGCAGTACTTC.

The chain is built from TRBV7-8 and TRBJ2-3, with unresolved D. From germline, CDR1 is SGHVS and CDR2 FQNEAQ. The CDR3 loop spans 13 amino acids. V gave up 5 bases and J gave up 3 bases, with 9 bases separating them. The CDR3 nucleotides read TGTGCCAGCAGCCGTCGGCGGACAGATACGCAGTATTTT. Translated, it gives CASSRRRTDTQYF.

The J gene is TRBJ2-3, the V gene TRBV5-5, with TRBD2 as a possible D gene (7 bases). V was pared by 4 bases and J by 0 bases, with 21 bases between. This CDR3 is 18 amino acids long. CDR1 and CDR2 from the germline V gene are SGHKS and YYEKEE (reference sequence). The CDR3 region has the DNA TGTGCCAGCAGCCCAACAGTCCGGCGGGGGCCAAGCACAGATACGCAGTATTTT. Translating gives CASSPTVRRGPSTDTQYF.

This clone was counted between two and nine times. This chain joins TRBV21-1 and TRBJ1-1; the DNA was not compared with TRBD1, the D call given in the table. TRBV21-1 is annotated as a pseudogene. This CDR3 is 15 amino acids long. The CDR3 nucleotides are TGTGCCAGCAGCAAATTTAGGGGCATGAACACTGAAGCTTTCTTT. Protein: CASSKFRGMNTEAFF.

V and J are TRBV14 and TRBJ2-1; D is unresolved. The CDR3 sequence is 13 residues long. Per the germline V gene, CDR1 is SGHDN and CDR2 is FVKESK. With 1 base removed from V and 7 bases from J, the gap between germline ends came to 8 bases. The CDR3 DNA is TGTGCCAGCAGCCAAGCCTCCCAGAATGAGCAGTTCTTC. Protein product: CASSQASQNEQFF.

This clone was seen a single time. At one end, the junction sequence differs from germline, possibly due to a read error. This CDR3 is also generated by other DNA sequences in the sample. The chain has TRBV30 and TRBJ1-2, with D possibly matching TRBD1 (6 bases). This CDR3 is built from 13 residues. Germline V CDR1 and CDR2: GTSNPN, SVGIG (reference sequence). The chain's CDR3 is CAWGRTDNYGYTF. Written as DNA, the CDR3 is TGTGCCTGGGGCCGGACAGACAACTATGGCTATACCTTC.

The CDR3 spells CASSQDRGGSYEQYF. CDR3 coding DNA: TGCGCCAGCAGCCAAGATAGGGGCGGATCCTACGAGCAGTACTTC. The gene calls are TRBV4-3 and TRBJ2-5; TRBD1 is a possible D gene (5 bases). Near its end, the DNA agrees better with TRBJ2-7, so the J call may be wrong. CDR3 length equals 15 residues. In germline, CDR1 is LGHNA, CDR2 YSLEER.

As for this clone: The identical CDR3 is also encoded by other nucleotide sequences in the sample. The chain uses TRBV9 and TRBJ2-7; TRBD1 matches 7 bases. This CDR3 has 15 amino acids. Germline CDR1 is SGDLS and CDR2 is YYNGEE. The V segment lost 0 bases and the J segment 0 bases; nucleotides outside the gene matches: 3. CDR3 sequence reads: CASSVGQGPSYEQYF. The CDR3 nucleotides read TGTGCCAGCAGCGTAGGACAGGGACCCTCCTACGAGCAGTACTTC.

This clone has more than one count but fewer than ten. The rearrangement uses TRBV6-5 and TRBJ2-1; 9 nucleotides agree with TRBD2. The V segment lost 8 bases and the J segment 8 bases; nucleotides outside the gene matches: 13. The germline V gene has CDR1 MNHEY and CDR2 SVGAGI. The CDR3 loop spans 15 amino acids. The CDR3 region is CASDRGRAAGDEQFF. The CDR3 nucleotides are TGTGCCAGCGATCGCGGGAGGGCCGCCGGGGATGAGCAGTTCTTC.

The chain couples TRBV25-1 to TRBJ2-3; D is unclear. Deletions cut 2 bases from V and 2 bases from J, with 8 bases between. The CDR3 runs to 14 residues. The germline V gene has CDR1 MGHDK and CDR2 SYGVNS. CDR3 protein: CASSERVATDTQYF. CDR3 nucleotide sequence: TGTGCCAGCAGTGAACGGGTTGCCACAGATACGCAGTATTTT.

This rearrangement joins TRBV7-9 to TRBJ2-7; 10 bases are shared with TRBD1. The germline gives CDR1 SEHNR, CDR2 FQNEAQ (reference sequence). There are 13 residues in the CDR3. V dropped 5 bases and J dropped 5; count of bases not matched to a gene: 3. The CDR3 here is CASSPGQGNEQYF. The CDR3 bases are TGTGCCAGCAGCCCGGGACAGGGGAACGAGCAGTACTTC.

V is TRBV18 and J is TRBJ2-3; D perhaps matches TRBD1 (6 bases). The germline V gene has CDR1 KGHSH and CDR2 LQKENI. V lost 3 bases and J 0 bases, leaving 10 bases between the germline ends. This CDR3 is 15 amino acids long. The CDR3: CASSPAGASTDTQYF. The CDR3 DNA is TGTGCCAGCTCACCCGCAGGGGCTAGCACAGATACGCAGTATTTT.

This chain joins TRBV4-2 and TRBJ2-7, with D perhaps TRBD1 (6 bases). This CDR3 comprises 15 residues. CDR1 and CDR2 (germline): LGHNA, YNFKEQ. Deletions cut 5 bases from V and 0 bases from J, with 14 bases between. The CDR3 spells CASSFSGTTSYEQYF. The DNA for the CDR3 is TGTGCCAGCAGCTTTTCCGGGACAACCTCCTACGAGCAGTACTTC.

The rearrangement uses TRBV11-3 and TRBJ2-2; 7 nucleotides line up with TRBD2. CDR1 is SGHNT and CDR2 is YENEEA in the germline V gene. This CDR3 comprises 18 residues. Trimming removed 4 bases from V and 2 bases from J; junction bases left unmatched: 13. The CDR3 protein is CASSSAPTSDSNTGELFF. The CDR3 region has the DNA TGTGCCAGCAGCTCCGCCCCCACTAGCGATTCTAACACCGGGGAGCTGTTTTTT.

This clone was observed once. This chain's CDR3 is CASSFGNEQYF. The CDR3 nucleotides read TGCGCCAGCAGCTTTGGCAACGAGCAGTACTTC. The V and J genes are TRBV5-1 and TRBJ2-7; D not certain. The V and J ends lost 2 bases and 5 bases respectively, with 5 bases between them. The CDR3 is 11 amino acids. Germline CDR1 reads SGHRS; CDR2 reads YFSETQ. Together with reference TRBV5-1 and TRBJ2-7, the CDR3 gives the full variable domain: KAGVTQTPRYLIKTRGQQVTLSCSPISGHRSVSWYQQTPGQGLQFLFEYFSETQRNKGNFPGRFSGRQFSNSRSEMNVSTLELGDSALYLCASSFGNEQYFGPGTRLTVT.

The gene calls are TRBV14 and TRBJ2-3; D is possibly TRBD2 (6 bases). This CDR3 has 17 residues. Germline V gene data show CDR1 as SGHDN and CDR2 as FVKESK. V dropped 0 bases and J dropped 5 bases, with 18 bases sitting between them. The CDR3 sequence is CASSQEGKTRRGDTQYF. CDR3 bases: TGTGCCAGCAGCCAAGAGGGGAAGACTAGAAGGGGAGATACGCAGTATTTT.